This TCR beta chain was captured in a study of T cells in Graves' hyperthyroidism and ophthalmopathy. Study results and caveats: Ophthalmopathy, as predicted by the model, came a median 6.5 months after the prediction. Separation of ophthalmopathy from stable hyperthyroidism was achieved by a 13 V-J model. Blood also held most thyroid clonotypes expanded beyond 0.001.

Ophthalmopathy cases scored 3 or more on the Clinical Activity Score and 4 or more on NOSPECS grade, with duration below 3 months. In this sample, this clonotype turned up many times. No antigen is known for it. Trimming took 6 bases from V and 2 from J, leaving 18 bases between them. The CDR3 spans 16 residues. In germline, CDR1 is SEHNR, CDR2 FQNEAQ (reference sequence). RNA transcripts gave rise to amplified TCR beta CDR3 regions. HTBI primers were employed in a first-round RT-PCR of the TCR CDR3. Using its own MiXCR run on the multiplex PCR reads, TCRdb lists one record per CDR3 protein. The table has about 410,000 distinct CDR3 sequences, roughly 15% seen once.

V and J are TRBV7-9 and TRBJ2-3, with unresolved D. The source of this sequence is a woman in her thirties with Graves' ophthalmopathy. The sample was blood. Here the CDR3 reads CASRYLGGPNTDTQYF. CDR3 nucleotide sequence: TGTGCCAGCAGATACCTTGGCGGACCTAACACAGATACGCAGTATTTT. Filled out from reference TRBV7-9 and TRBJ2-3, the complete variable domain reads DTGVSQNPRHKITKRGQNVTFRCDPISEHNRLYWYRQTLGQGPEFLTYFQNEAQLEKSRLLSDRFSAERPKGSFSTLEIQRTEQGDSAMYLCASRYLGGPNTDTQYFGPGTRLTVL.